This TCR beta chain was identified in a study of blood T cell repertoires in COVID-19. Assignment of participants to cohorts was predicated upon participant-reported clinical history. This clone was counted once. J lost 8 bases, V lost 3 bases, and 5 bases had no gene match. This CDR3 spans 14 amino acids. Sequencing was performed with immunoSEQ multiplex PCR; in TCRdb, only in-frame clones are kept and a portion is missing. The sample yields about 170,000 clones, 80% to 90% seen once. The TCR originated in a woman aged 45-65 years in a cohort exposed to, infected with or recovered from COVID-19 (not recorded which). The sample comprised PBMCs or T cells enriched from blood (not recorded which). V and J are TRBV23-1 and TRBJ2-1; 9 bases align to TRBD1. TRBV23-1 is known as an ORF, though its function is uncertain. CDR3 amino acids: CASSQGQGDYEQFF. CDR3 DNA: TGCGCCAGCAGTCAGGGACAGGGCGATTATGAGCAGTTCTTC.